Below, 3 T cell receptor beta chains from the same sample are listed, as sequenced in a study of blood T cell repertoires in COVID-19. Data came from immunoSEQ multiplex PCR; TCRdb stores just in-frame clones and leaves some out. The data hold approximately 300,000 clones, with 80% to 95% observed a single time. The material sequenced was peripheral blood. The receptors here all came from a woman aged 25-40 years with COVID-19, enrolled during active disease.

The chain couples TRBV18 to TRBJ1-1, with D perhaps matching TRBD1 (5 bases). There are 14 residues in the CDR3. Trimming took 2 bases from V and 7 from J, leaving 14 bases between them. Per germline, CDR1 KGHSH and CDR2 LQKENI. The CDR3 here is CASSPGPQGGEAFF. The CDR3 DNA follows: TGTGCCAGCTCACCAGGGCCCCAGGGTGGTGAAGCTTTCTTT.

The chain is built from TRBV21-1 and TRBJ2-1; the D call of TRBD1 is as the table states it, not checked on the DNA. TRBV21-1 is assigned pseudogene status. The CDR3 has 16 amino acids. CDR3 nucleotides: TGTGCCAGCAGCAAAAAGGCCAGGGCCGCCTACAATGAGCAGTTCTTC. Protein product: CASSKKARAAYNEQFF.

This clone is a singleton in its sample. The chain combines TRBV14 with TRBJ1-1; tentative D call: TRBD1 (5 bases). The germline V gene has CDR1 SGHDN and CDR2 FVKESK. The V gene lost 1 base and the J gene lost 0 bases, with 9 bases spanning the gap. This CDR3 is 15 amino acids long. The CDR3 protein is CASSQVWTMNTEAFF. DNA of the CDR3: TGTGCCAGCAGCCAAGTCTGGACAATGAACACTGAAGCTTTCTTT.